The 12 T cell receptor beta chains below come from one sample, sequenced in a study of neurological immune-mediated disorders. TCRdb re-derived calls from the 5' RACE reads in MiXCR, one entry per CDR3 protein. The table records tens of thousands of distinct CDR3 sequences, approximately 3.5% of them present only once. Sequenced: PBMCs. The receptors were gathered from a woman in her twenties or thirties with multiple sclerosis.

This clonotype occurred many times. V is TRBV5-1 and J is TRBJ2-5; tentatively, D is TRBD2 (6 bases). CDR3 length: 13 residues. Germline V gene lookup returns CDR1 SGHRS and CDR2 YFSETQ. Trimming left V 5 bases short and J 2 bases short, with 10 bases between. The CDR3 sequence: CASRRSGQETQYF. In nucleotides, the CDR3 is TGCGCCAGCAGGCGTAGCGGACAAGAGACCCAGTACTTC.

This clonotype was counted many times. V gene TRBV6-5 combines with J gene TRBJ2-7; 10 bases fit TRBD1. The CDR3 totals 15 residues. Germline assignment: CDR1 MNHEY and CDR2 SVGAGI. V lost 2 bases and J lost 3; bases outside the gene matches: 4. The CDR3, as DNA: TGTGCCAGCAGTTACCGGGACAGGGGTATCTACGAGCAGTACTTC. Residues: CASSYRDRGIYEQYF.

This clonotype was detected ten times or more. The chain joins TRBV6-5 to TRBJ2-7; perhaps TRBD1 as D (6 bases). The CDR3 contains 17 residues. V was shortened by 2 bases and J by 2 bases, with 19 bases between the two germline ends. The germline V gene encodes CDR1 MNHEY and CDR2 SVGAGI. The CDR3 region is CASSYRSSRDIAYEQYF. The CDR3 coding sequence is TGTGCCAGCAGTTACCGATCTTCCCGGGACATCGCCTACGAGCAGTACTTC.

The sample holds many counts of this clonotype. This chain connects TRBV7-2 to TRBJ2-7, with no clear D. Trimming pared 5 bases from V and 4 bases from J, leaving 18 bases between. Germline V gene sequence: CDR1 SGHTA, CDR2 FQGNSA. The CDR3 contains 15 residues. The CDR3 region is CASSLPDSPPYEQYF. In DNA, the CDR3 is TGTGCCAGCAGCCTTCCCGACTCCCCACCGTACGAGCAGTACTTC.

Turning to this clonotype: A much larger clonotype is one base distant, so this may be a read error. The chain recombines TRBV5-1 with TRBJ1-2; D is ambiguous. Trimming took off 0 bases at V and 6 bases at J, with 12 bases between the two ends. CDR1 is SGHRS and CDR2 is YFSETQ in the germline V gene. CDR3 length equals 14 residues. The CDR3 DNA is TGCGCCAGCAGCTTGGGAATCCGAGATAATGGCTACACCTTC. It specifies CASSLGIRDNGYTF. Full variable domain (outside the CDR3, taken from reference TRBV5-1 and TRBJ1-2): KAGVTQTPRYLIKTRGQQVTLSCSPISGHRSVSWYQQTPGQGLQFLFEYFSETQRNKGNFPGRFSGRQFSNSRSEMNVSTLELGDSALYLCASSLGIRDNGYTFGSGTRLTVV.

This clonotype has at least ten counts. The chain joins TRBV5-1 to TRBJ2-3, with D perhaps matching TRBD1 (5 bases). The germline gives CDR1 SGHRS, CDR2 YFSETQ. The CDR3 has 15 residues. Trimming cost V 0 bases and J 2 bases, with 10 bases left between them. In DNA, the CDR3 is TGCGCCAGCAGCTTGGCTACCAGGGACACAGATACGCAGTATTTT. Translated: CASSLATRDTDTQYF.

This clonotype occurred many times. The gene calls are TRBV7-2 and TRBJ1-2, with 9 bases that match TRBD1. V lost 4 bases to trimming and J lost 4 bases; unmatched junction nucleotides: 1. From germline, CDR1 is SGHTA and CDR2 FQGNSA. This CDR3 has 13 amino acids. The chain's CDR3 is CASSSDRGYGYTF. The CDR3 DNA reads as TGTGCCAGCAGCTCGGACAGGGGCTATGGCTACACCTTC.

This clonotype was recorded at least ten times. This chain connects TRBV6-2 or TRBV6-3 to TRBJ2-6, with 7 positions matching TRBD1. CDR3 length: 18 amino acids. V gave up 6 bases and J gave up 0 bases; unmatched junction bases: 11. The germline V gene encodes CDR1 MNHEY and CDR2 SVGEGT. The CDR3 DNA reads TGTGCCAGCAGCACAGGGGCACTTGCGAGCTCTGGGGCCAACGTCCTGACTTTC. Translating it yields CASSTGALASSGANVLTF.

The sample holds many counts of this clonotype. J is TRBJ2-7 and V is TRBV20-1; D could derive from TRBD1 or TRBD2 (5 bases each). The length of the CDR3 is 16 residues. CDR1 and CDR2 from the germline V gene are DFQATT and SNEGSKA (reference sequence). V was trimmed by 6 bases and J by 3 bases, leaving 24 bases between them. The CDR3 loop is CSATFLGTDYLYEQYF. The CDR3 coding sequence is TGCAGTGCAACTTTTCTTGGGACCGACTACCTCTACGAGCAGTACTTC.

This clonotype was recorded many times. This chain connects TRBV9 to TRBJ1-6; 8 nucleotides agree with TRBD1. V was pared by 4 bases and J by 6 bases, with 6 bases of the junction left unmatched. Germline CDR1 and CDR2: SGDLS and YYNGEE. CDR3 length: 15 amino acids. Written as DNA, the CDR3 is TGTGCCAGCAGCCCCGAGACAGGGGTTAATTCACCCCTCCACTTT. Protein: CASSPETGVNSPLHF.

This clonotype was detected ten times or more. V usage is TRBV3-1 and J usage is TRBJ2-5; tentatively, D is TRBD1 (5 bases). Trimming left V 1 base short and J 5 bases short, with 17 bases between. The CDR3 runs 16 residues. Per the germline V gene, CDR1 is LGHDT and CDR2 is YNNKEL (reference sequence). The CDR3 DNA follows: TGTGCCAGCAGCCAAGTGAGAGGCAGGGTTTACGAGACCCAGTACTTC. Translation: CASSQVRGRVYETQYF.

This clonotype was detected many times. The junction departs from germline at one end; a sequencing error may be responsible. The chain couples TRBV5-1 to TRBJ1-5; D call uncertain. The CDR3 runs 13 residues. CDR1 and CDR2 from the germline V gene are SGHRS and YFSETQ. CDR3 in amino acids: CASSRSVDQPQNF. CDR3 sequence (DNA): TGCGCCAGCAGCCGTTCAGTGGATCAGCCCCAGAATTTT.